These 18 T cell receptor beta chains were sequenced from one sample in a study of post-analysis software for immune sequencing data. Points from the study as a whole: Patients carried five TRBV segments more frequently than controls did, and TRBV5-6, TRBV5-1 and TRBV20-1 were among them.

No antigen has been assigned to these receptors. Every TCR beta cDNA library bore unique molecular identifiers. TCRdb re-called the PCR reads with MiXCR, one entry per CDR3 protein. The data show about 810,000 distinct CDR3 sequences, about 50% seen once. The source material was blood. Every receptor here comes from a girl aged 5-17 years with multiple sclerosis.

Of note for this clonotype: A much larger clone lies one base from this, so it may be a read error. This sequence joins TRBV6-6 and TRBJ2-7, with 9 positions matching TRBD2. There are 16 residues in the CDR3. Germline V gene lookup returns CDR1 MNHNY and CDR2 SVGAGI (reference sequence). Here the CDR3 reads CASSTRLAENSYGQYF. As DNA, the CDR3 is TGTGCCAGCAGTACCCGACTAGCGGAAAATTCCTACGGGCAGTACTTC.

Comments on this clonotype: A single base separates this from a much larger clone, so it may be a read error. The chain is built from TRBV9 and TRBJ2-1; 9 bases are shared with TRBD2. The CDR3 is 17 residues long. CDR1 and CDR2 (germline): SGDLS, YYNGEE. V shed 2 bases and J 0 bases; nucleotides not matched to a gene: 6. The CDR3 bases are TGTGCCAGCAGCGTGGGACTAGCATACCCCTCCTACAATGAGCAGTTCTTC. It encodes CASSVGLAYPSYNEQFF.

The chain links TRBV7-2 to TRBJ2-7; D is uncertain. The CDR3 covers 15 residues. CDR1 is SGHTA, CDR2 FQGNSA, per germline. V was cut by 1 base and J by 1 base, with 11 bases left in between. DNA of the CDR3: TGTGCCAGCAGCTTAGATATGGTCCTTTCCTACGAGCAGTACTTC. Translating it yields CASSLDMVLSYEQYF.

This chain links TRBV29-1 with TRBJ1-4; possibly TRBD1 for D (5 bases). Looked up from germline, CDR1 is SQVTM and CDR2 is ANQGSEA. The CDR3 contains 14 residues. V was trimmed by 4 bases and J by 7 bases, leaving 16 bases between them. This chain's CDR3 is CSVVLGAGGEKLFF. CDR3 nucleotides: TGCAGCGTTGTCCTAGGGGCCGGCGGTGAAAAACTGTTTTTT. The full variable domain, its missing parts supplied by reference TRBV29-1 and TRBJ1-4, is SAVISQKPSRDICQRGTSLTIQCQVDSQVTMMFWYRQQPGQSLTLIATANQGSEATYESGFVIDKFPISRPNLTFSTLTVSNMSPEDSSIYLCSVVLGAGGEKLFFGSGTQLSVL.

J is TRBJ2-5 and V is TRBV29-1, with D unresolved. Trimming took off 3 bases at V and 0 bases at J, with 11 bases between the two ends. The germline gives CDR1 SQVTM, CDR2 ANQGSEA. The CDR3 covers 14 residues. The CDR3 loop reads CSVEGLNYQETQYF. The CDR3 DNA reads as TGCAGCGTTGAGGGGTTGAACTACCAAGAGACCCAGTACTTC. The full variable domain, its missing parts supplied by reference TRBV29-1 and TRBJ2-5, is SAVISQKPSRDICQRGTSLTIQCQVDSQVTMMFWYRQQPGQSLTLIATANQGSEATYESGFVIDKFPISRPNLTFSTLTVSNMSPEDSSIYLCSVEGLNYQETQYFGPGTRLLVL.

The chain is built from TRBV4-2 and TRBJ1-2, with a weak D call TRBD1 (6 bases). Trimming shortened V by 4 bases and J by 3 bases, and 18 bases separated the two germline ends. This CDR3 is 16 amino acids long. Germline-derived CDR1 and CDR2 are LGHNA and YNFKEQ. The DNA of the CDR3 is TGTGCCAGCAGCCTCCACTCGGGGGGCGCAGACTATGGCTACACCTTC. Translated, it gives CASSLHSGGADYGYTF.

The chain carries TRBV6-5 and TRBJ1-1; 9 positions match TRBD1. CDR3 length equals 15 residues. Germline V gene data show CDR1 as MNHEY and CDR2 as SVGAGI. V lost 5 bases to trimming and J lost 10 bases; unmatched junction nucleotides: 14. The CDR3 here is CASSQSTGGTLIAFF. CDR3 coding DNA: TGTGCCAGCAGTCAATCGACAGGGGGAACACTGATAGCTTTCTTT.

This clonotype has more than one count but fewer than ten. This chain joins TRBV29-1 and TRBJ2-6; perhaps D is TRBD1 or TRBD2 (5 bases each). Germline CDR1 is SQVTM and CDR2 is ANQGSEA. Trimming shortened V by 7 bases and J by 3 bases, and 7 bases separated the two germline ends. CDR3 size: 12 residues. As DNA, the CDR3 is TGCAGCGGGGGGTTTGGGGCCAACGTCCTGACTTTC. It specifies CSGGFGANVLTF.

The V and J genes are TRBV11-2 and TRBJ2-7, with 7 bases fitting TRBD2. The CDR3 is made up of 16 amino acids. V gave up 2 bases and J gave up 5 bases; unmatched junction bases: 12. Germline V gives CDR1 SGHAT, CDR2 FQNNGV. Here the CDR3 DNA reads TGTGCCAGCAGCTTACCCCGAGGGAGCGGGATACACGAGCAGTACTTC. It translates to CASSLPRGSGIHEQYF.

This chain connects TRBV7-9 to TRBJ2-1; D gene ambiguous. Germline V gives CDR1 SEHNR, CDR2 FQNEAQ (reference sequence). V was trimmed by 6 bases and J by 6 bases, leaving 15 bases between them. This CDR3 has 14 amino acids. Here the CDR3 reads CASRYYEAGNEQFF. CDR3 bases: TGTGCCAGCAGATACTACGAGGCTGGCAATGAGCAGTTCTTC.

This chain's CDR3 is CASSLRASGGDPSYNEQFF. The CDR3 nucleotides are TGTGCCAGCAGTCTTAGGGCTAGCGGGGGGGATCCCTCCTACAATGAGCAGTTCTTC. The rearrangement links TRBV7-2 to TRBJ2-1; 12 bases agree with TRBD2. Trimming cost V 6 bases and J 0 bases; bases outside gene matches: 12. Germline V gene sequence: CDR1 SGHTA, CDR2 FQGNSA. The length of the CDR3 is 19 residues.

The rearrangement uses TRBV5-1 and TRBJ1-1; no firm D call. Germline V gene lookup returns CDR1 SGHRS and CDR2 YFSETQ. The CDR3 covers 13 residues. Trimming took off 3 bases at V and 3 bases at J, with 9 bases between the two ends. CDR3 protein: CASSSEEYTEAFF. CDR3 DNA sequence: TGCGCCAGCAGCTCAGAGGAGTACACTGAAGCTTTCTTT.

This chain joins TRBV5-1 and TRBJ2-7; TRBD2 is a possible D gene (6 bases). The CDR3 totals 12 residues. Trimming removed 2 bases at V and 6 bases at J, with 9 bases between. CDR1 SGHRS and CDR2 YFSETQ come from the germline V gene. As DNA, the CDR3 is TGCGCCAGCAGCTTCTCAGCGGGCGAGCAGTACTTC. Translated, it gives CASSFSAGEQYF.

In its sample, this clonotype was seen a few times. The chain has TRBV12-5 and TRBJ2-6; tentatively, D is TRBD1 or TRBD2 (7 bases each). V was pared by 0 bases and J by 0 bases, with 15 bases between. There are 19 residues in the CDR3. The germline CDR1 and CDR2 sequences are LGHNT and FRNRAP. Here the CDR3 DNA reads TGTGCTAGTGGTTTGGTAGGGGGCGGGGGTATCTCTGGGGCCAACGTCCTGACTTTC. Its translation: CASGLVGGGGISGANVLTF.

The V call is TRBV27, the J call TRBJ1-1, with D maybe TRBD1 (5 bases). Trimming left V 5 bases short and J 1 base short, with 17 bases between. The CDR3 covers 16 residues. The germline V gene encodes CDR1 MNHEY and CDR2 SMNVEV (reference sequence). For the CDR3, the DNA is TGTGCCAGCAGTCCCGTAAGGGGTCGGGGGAACACTGAAGCTTTCTTT. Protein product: CASSPVRGRGNTEAFF.

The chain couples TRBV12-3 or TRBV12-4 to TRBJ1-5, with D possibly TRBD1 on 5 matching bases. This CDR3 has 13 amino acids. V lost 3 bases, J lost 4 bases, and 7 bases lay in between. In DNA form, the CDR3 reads TGTGCCAGCAGTTTGAAGGGGAATCAGCCCCAGCATTTT. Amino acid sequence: CASSLKGNQPQHF.

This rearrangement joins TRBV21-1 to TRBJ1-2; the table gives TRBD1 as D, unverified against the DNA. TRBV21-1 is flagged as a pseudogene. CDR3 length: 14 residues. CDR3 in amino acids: CASSKVRTVIGYTF. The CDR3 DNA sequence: TGTGCCAGCAGCAAAGTTCGGACAGTGATCGGCTACACCTTC.

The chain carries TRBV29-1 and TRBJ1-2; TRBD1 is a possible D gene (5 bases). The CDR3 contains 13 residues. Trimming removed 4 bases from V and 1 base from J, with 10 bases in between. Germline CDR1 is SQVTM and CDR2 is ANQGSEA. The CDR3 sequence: CSVGTPINYGYTF. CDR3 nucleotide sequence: TGCAGCGTTGGGACACCTATTAACTATGGCTACACCTTC.